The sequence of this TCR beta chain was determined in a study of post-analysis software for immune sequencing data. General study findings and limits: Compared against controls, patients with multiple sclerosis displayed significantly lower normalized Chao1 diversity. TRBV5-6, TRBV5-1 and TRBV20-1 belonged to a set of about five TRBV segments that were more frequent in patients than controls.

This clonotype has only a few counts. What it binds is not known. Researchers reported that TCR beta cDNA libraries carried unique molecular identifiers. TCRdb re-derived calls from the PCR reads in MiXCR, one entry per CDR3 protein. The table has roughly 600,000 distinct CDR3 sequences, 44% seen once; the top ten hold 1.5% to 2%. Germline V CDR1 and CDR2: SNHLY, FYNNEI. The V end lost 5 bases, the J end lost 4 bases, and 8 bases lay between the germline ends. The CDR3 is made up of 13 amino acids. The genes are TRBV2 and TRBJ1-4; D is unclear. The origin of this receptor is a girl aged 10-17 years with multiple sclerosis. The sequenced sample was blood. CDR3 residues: CASSPLLNEKLFF. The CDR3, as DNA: TGTGCCAGCAGTCCTCTCCTTAATGAAAAACTGTTTTTT.